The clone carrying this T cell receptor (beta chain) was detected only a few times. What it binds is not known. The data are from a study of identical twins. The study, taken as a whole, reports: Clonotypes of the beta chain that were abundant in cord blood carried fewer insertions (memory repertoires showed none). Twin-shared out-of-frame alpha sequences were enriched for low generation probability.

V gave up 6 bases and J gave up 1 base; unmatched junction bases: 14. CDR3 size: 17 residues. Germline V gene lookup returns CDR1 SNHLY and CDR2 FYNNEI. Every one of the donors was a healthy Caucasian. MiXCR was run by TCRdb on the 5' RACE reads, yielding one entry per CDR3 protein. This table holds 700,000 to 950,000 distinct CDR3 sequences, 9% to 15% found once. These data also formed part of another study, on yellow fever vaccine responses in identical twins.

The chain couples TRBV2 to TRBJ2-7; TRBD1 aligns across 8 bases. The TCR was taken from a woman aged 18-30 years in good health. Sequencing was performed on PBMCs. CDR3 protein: CASSPRFGTGLSYEQYF. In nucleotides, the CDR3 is TGTGCCAGCAGCCCAAGATTTGGGACAGGACTTTCCTACGAGCAGTACTTC.